Below, 16 T cell receptor beta chains from the same sample are listed, as sequenced in a study of blood T cells in healthy people across ages. Then a second PCR, running roughly 7 to 11 cycles, was carried out with a sample-barcoded 5' primer and a J-beta primer mix. From the 5' RACE reads, TCRdb called clonotypes with MiXCR, one entry per CDR3 protein. There are under 2,000,000 distinct CDR3 sequences in the sample; approximately 50% occur only once, and less than 2.5% lies in the top ten. Sequenced input: blood. The receptor set was obtained from a middle-aged woman in good health.

This clonotype was detected only once. Its ends do not fully match the called genes, so a read error is possible. V usage is TRBV20-1 and J usage is TRBJ2-2, with TRBD1 as a possible D gene (5 bases). The germline CDR1 and CDR2 sequences are DFQATT and SNEGSKA (reference sequence). The CDR3 runs to 13 residues. This CDR3 is CSASLDSTRELFF. CDR3 nucleotide sequence: TGCAGTGCTAGCCTTGACAGCACCCGGGAGCTGTTTTTT.

The CDR3 spells CASSQGAAGREQYF. In DNA, the CDR3 is TGCGCCAGCAGCCAAGGCGCAGCGGGACGCGAGCAGTACTTC. This sequence joins TRBV4-1 and TRBJ2-5; 7 positions agree with TRBD2. The J call may be incorrect, as the DNA end agrees better with TRBJ2-7. CDR3 length: 14 residues. Per the germline V gene, CDR1 is MGHRA and CDR2 is YSYEKL.

This clonotype was detected a few times. This chain links TRBV20-1 with TRBJ2-1; TRBD1 or TRBD2 may be the D gene (5 bases each). Trimming removed 5 bases at V and 8 bases at J, with 16 bases between. The length of the CDR3 is 13 residues. Germline values: CDR1 DFQATT, CDR2 SNEGSKA (reference sequence). This CDR3 reads CSAEGRLVHEQFF. Here the CDR3 DNA reads TGCAGTGCTGAGGGACGCCTGGTTCATGAGCAGTTCTTC.

CDR3 sequence (DNA): TGTGCCAGCAGTTTGAGCGTTGATTCACCCCTCCACTTT. This encodes CASSLSVDSPLHF. The chain is built from TRBV27 and TRBJ1-6; D gene uncertain. V was shortened by 3 bases and J by 8 bases, with 8 bases between the two germline ends. CDR1 and CDR2 (germline): MNHEY, SMNVEV (reference sequence). The CDR3 contains 13 residues.

This clonotype has at least ten counts. This chain links TRBV11-1 with TRBJ2-4, with D tentatively TRBD2 (7 bases). The DNA end lines up better with TRBJ2-7; the J call may be wrong. The CDR3 extends over 13 amino acids. The germline V gene encodes CDR1 SGHAT and CDR2 FQDESV (reference sequence). As DNA, the CDR3 is TGTGCCAGCAGCTTATACAGGGAGGGCGAGCAGTACTTC. This gives the protein CASSLYREGEQYF.

A few counts support this clonotype. This chain joins TRBV10-3 and TRBJ1-2, with 10 bases identical to TRBD1. The CDR3 runs 15 residues. Germline V CDR1 and CDR2: ENHRY, SYGVKD. V gave up 0 bases and J gave up 2 bases; unmatched junction bases: 0. The CDR3 region is CAISESGQGNYGYTF. The CDR3 region has the DNA TGTGCCATCAGTGAGTCGGGACAGGGGAACTATGGCTACACCTTC.

The chain employs TRBV6-5 and TRBJ2-7; D perhaps matches TRBD1 (6 bases). The CDR3 loop spans 15 amino acids. Germline V gives CDR1 MNHEY, CDR2 SVGAGI. Trimming removed 6 bases from V and 3 bases from J, with 18 bases in between. The CDR3 loop reads CASSQGMLGNYEQYF. As DNA, the CDR3 is TGTGCCAGCAGCCAGGGGATGCTGGGGAACTACGAGCAGTACTTC.

The genes are TRBV5-6 and TRBJ2-3; no firm D call. Trimming pared 4 bases from V and 5 bases from J, leaving 11 bases between. The CDR3 totals 13 residues. Germline CDR1 and CDR2: SGHDT and YYEEEE. The CDR3 region is CASSMALGDTQYF. DNA of the CDR3: TGTGCCAGCAGCATGGCTCTCGGAGATACGCAGTATTTT. Variable domain in full (rest from reference TRBV5-6 and TRBJ2-3): DAGVTQSPTHLIKTRGQQVTLRCSPKSGHDTVSWYQQALGQGPQFIFQYYEEEERQRGNFPDRFSGHQFPNYSSELNVNALLLGDSALYLCASSMALGDTQYFGPGTRLTVL.

This clonotype was seen a single time. The gene calls are TRBV3-1 and TRBJ1-2, with unresolved D. V lost 5 bases and J lost 4, with 14 bases in between. Looked up from germline, CDR1 is LGHDT and CDR2 is YNNKEL (reference sequence). The CDR3 totals 14 residues. CDR3 nucleotide sequence: TGTGCCAGCAGCTTCCACTTAGCCCCCTATGGCTACACCTTC. Translating it yields CASSFHLAPYGYTF.

This clonotype was detected a few times. The chain joins TRBV5-1 to TRBJ2-1; maybe TRBD1 (6 bases). Trimming shortened V by 4 bases and J by 2 bases, and 13 bases separated the two germline ends. Germline V CDR1 and CDR2: SGHRS, YFSETQ. The CDR3 has 15 amino acids. The CDR3 region has the DNA TGCGCCAGCAGCATGGTACAGGGTCCCTACAATGAGCAGTTCTTC. Translation: CASSMVQGPYNEQFF.

V is TRBV29-1 and J is TRBJ2-1; a possible D gene is TRBD2 (5 bases). The J call may be wrong; the DNA end is better matched by TRBJ2-7. Germline V gene lookup returns CDR1 SQVTM and CDR2 ANQGSEA. CDR3 length equals 15 residues. The CDR3: CSVDQSGSSYNEQYF. As DNA, the CDR3 is TGCAGCGTTGATCAGAGCGGAAGCTCCTACAATGAGCAGTACTTC.

The genes are TRBV27 and TRBJ2-3; 12 nucleotides line up with TRBD2. V lost 5 bases and J lost 4; bases outside the gene matches: 7. The germline CDR1 and CDR2 sequences are MNHEY and SMNVEV (reference sequence). The CDR3 has 16 amino acids. The CDR3 loop is CASSLLAGGVADTQYF. The CDR3 DNA follows: TGTGCCAGCAGTCTTCTAGCGGGGGGGGTGGCAGATACGCAGTATTTT.

This chain uses TRBV2 with TRBJ2-1; 8 bases are a match to TRBD2. This CDR3 has 14 amino acids. V shed 4 bases, J shed 9 bases, and the junction held 8 bases outside the gene matches. Germline V gene sequence: CDR1 SNHLY, CDR2 FYNNEI. The DNA of the CDR3 is TGTGCCAGCAGTGGTGACGGGAGGGCGGGTGAGCAGTTCTTC. Translation: CASSGDGRAGEQFF.

This clonotype was observed a handful of times. The CDR3 DNA sequence: TGTGCCAGCAGCTTAAAGGGACTAGCGGGGGAGGACGAGCAGTACTTC. The encoded protein is CASSLKGLAGEDEQYF. The J gene is TRBJ2-7, the V gene TRBV7-9; 14 positions match TRBD2. CDR3 length: 16 amino acids. With 2 bases clipped from V and 5 bases from J, the junction kept 5 bases outside the gene matches. CDR1 and CDR2 (germline): SEHNR, FQNEAQ (reference sequence).

This chain joins TRBV19 and TRBJ2-1; no definite D call. V was pared by 3 bases and J by 9 bases, with 12 bases between. There are 13 residues in the CDR3. Per germline, CDR1 LNHDA and CDR2 SQIVND (reference sequence). For the CDR3, the DNA is TGTGCCAGTAGTATTATAACCGCGGCTGAGCAGTTCTTC. It yields the protein CASSIITAAEQFF.

The chain has TRBV12-3 or TRBV12-4 and TRBJ2-1; D may be TRBD1 (6 bases). V lost 3 bases and J lost 3, with 12 bases in between. The CDR3 consists of 15 residues. The CDR3 nucleotides are TGTGCCAGCAGTTTTCCAGGGGTGGGCTACAATGAGCAGTTCTTC. Protein product: CASSFPGVGYNEQFF.